This T cell receptor beta chain was sequenced for a study of blood T cell repertoires in COVID-19. The wider study: Italy, Spain and the United States were the sources of the convalescent and acute COVID-19 samples. PBMCs, B-cell-depleted T cells, or T cells provided the cDNA or gDNA that made up the material.

This CDR3 is built from 13 residues. In the source study's methods: Amplified reference gene primers provided the basis for estimating nucleated cell counts. Some clones are missing from TCRdb's copy, which holds only in-frame ones; the method was immunoSEQ multiplex PCR. For V, J and clone size, that table is used; D and trimming come from the DNA. The table has 70,000 or so clones, 85% to 90% seen once; the top ten hold 5% to 6.5%. The source is a man aged 45 to 65 with active COVID-19. The chain is built from TRBV21-1 and TRBJ1-2; whether TRBD1, the table's D call, matches the DNA was not checked. TRBV21-1 is described as a pseudogene. The sequencing input was peripheral blood. The CDR3 loop reads CASSKDRRRDYTF. In DNA form, the CDR3 reads TGTGCCAGCAGCAAAGACAGGCGTAGGGACTACACCTTC.